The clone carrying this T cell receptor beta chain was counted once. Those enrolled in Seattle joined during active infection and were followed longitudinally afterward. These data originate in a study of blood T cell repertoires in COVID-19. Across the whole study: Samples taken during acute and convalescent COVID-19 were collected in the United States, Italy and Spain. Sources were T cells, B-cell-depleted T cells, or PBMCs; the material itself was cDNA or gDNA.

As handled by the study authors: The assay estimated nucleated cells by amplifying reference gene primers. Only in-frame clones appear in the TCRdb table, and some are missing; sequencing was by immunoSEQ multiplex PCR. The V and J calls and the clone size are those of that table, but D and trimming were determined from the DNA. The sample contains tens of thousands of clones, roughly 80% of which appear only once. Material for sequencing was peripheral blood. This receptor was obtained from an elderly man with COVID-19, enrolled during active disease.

Written as DNA, the CDR3 is TGTGCCTGGAGTGTAGGCCCGACATTTCACCAGCCCCAGCATTTT. Its protein is CAWSVGPTFHQPQHF. This chain connects TRBV30 to TRBJ1-5; no firm D call. CDR1 is GTSNPN and CDR2 is SVGIG in the germline V gene (reference sequence). Trimming took 0 bases from V and 7 from J, leaving 16 bases between them. The CDR3 runs to 15 residues.